This T cell receptor (beta chain) was identified in a study of radiotherapy plus CTLA-4 blockade in lung cancer. Overall study: An objective response was seen in around 17% of patients, and disease control in less than 35%.

Assay: immunoSEQ multiplex PCR; the TCRdb copy retains only in-frame clones and omits some. The table has over 75,000 clones, 80% to 90% seen once. The V end was cut by 3 bases, the J end by 2 bases, with 12 bases between. CDR1 is SGDLS and CDR2 is YYNGEE in the germline V gene. This CDR3 is built from 15 residues. Broader study findings: Reported findings show early blood T cell clone dynamics, with interferon-beta, best predicted response.

Alongside CTLA-4 blockade with ipilimumab, patients with chemo-refractory metastatic non-small-cell lung cancer received focal radiation. Remarks on this clone: What it binds is not known.

The gene calls are TRBV9 and TRBJ1-3; D possibly corresponds to TRBD1 (6 bases). The source is a human donor with non-small cell lung cancer who had stable disease on radiotherapy plus ipilimumab. The source was peripheral blood, collected from a patient treated with radiotherapy plus ipilimumab. CDR3 protein: CASSGRGQTGNTIYF. The CDR3 nucleotides are TGTGCCAGCAGCGGTCGGGGGCAGACTGGAAACACCATATATTTT.